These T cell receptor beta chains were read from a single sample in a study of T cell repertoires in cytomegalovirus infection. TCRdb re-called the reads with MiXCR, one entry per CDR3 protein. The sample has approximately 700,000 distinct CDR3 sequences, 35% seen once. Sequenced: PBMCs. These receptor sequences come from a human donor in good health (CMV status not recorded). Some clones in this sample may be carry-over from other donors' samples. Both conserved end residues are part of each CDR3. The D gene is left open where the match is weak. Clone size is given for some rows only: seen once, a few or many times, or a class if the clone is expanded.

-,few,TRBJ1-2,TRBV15,TGTGCCACCAGCAGCTTCTGGGGGGACTATGGCTACACCTTC,CATSSFWGDYGYTF
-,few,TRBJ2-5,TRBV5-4,TGTGCCATAGCCGGGGAGTCATACCAAGAGACCCAGTACTTC,CAIAGESYQETQYF
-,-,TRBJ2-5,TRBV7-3,TGTGCCAGCAGCCGGTCCTCCCAAGAGACCCAGTACTTC,CASSRSSQETQYF
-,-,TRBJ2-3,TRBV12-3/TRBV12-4,TGTGCCAGCAGTTTTGTGCGGATCGGCACAGATACGCAGTATTTT,CASSFVRIGTDTQYF
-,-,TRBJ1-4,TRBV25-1,TGTGCCAGCAGTGAATTGCCTGGGGAGGCAACTAATGAAAAACTGTTTTTT,CASSELPGEATNEKLFF
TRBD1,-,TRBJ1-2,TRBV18,TGTGCCAGCTCACCAAGACCACCGGGACAGGGTATAAGTGGCTACACCTTC,CASSPRPPGQGISGYTF
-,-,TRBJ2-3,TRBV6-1,TGTGCCAGCAGTGCCTACAAGACTAGCACAGATACGCAGTATTTT,CASSAYKTSTDTQYF
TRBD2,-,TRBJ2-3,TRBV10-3,TGTGCCATCAGAAATCTAGCGGGGGGGCCAGATACGCAGTATTTT,CAIRNLAGGPDTQYF
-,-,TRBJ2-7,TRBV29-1,TGCAGCGGCCTGGACAGTACCTACGAGCAGTACTTC,CSGLDSTYEQYF
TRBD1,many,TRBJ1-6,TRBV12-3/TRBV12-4,TGTGCCAGCAGCCGACAGGGGAATTCACCCCTCCACTTT,CASSRQGNSPLHF